Ten or more counts support the clone carrying this T cell receptor beta chain. Its antigen is still unknown. This record comes from a study of T-cell reconstitution after alpha-beta-depleted transplantation in children. General study findings and limits: Reportedly, roughly two months post-transplant, alpha-beta T cells arose from several hundred expanded graft clones.

The authors prepared the TCRbeta library with unique molecular identifiers. TCRdb processed the PCR reads anew with MiXCR; each CDR3 protein has one entry. The sample carries 550,000 to 600,000 distinct CDR3 sequences, 23% recorded once. This TCR derives from a boy younger than two who had a stem cell transplant for acute myeloid leukemia, so the T cells may come from the graft donor. The sample consisted of PBMCs, mostly from graft donor cells, taken 360 days after TCRalphabeta/CD19-depleted stem cell transplant.

DNA of the CDR3: TGTGCCAGCTTTATGAGGACAGGGATCACTGAAGCTTTCTTT. This codes for CASFMRTGITEAFF. V usage is TRBV12-3 or TRBV12-4 and J usage is TRBJ1-1; 8 bases are a match to TRBD1. This CDR3 comprises 14 residues. J gave up 4 bases and V 8 bases, and 9 bases lay outside the gene matches.